This T cell receptor (beta chain) was identified during a study of response to subunit inactivated influenza vaccine. Notes on the study in general: Each seasonal influenza vaccination, the authors suggested, recruits few new T cells.

TCRdb called the RT-PCR reads again in MiXCR, with one record for every CDR3 protein. The sample holds 710,000 or so distinct CDR3 sequences, 15% to 18% seen once. The CDR3 runs to 10 residues. Looked up from germline, CDR1 is SQVTM and CDR2 is ANQGSEA. Trimming left V 7 bases short and J 5 bases short, with 8 bases between. This clonotype was counted a few times. The antigen is undetermined. The starting material was PBMCs from blood, obtained roughly 13 days after vaccination. The rearrangement uses TRBV29-1 and TRBJ1-1, with D uncertain. This receptor was taken from a man aged 45 to 65 who received an inactivated influenza vaccine. CDR3 sequence (DNA): TGCAGCGGGCGGGGAACTGAAGCTTTCTTT. Amino acid sequence: CSGRGTEAFF.